The 18 T cell receptor beta chains below come from one sample, sequenced in a study of cytomegalovirus exposure and HLA in healthy donors. PCR primers comprised 60 Vbeta and 13 Jbeta primers. Data came from immunoSEQ multiplex PCR; TCRdb stores just in-frame clones and leaves some out. The sample includes 150,000 or so clones, roughly 79% of them seen just once. Sequenced input: PBMCs. The origin of the receptors is a man over 45 in good health and CMV-seropositive.

CDR3 sequence: CASSISRRSNYGYTF. In nucleotides, the CDR3 is TGTGCCAGTAGTATCTCTCGTAGGAGTAACTATGGCTACACCTTC. This chain uses TRBV19 with TRBJ1-2; D is ambiguous. The germline gives CDR1 LNHDA, CDR2 SQIVND (reference sequence). V was cut by 3 bases and J by 1 base, with 12 bases left in between. The CDR3 has 15 residues.

The genes are TRBV5-3 and TRBJ2-7; 10 bases line up with TRBD1. TRBV5-3 carries the ORF label, with uncertain function. The ends lost 0 bases at V and 3 bases at J; junction bases unmatched: 6. The CDR3 length is 16 residues. The CDR3 DNA follows: TGTGCCAGAAGCTTGGATCCGGGGACAGGGGACTACGAGCAGTACTTC. This encodes CARSLDPGTGDYEQYF.

The chain has TRBV28 and TRBJ1-1, with D maybe TRBD1 (5 bases). Germline CDR1 reads MDHEN; CDR2 reads SYDVKM. V lost 6 bases and J lost 1, with 12 bases in between. The CDR3 totals 14 residues. The CDR3 sequence: CASRPDSWNTEAFF. CDR3 sequence (DNA): TGTGCCAGCAGACCAGACAGTTGGAACACTGAAGCTTTCTTT.

V is TRBV19 and J is TRBJ2-5; 10 bases are a match to TRBD1. Germline-derived CDR1 and CDR2 are LNHDA and SQIVND (reference sequence). J was trimmed by 4 bases and V by 3 bases; bases with no gene match: 8. The CDR3 is 16 residues long. DNA for the CDR3: TGTGCCAGTAGTATTGCTGGGACAGGGGCGGGAGAGACCCAGTACTTC. It codes for CASSIAGTGAGETQYF. The variable domain in full, completed from reference TRBV19 and TRBJ2-5, reads DGGITQSPKYLFRKEGQNVTLSCEQNLNHDAMYWYRQDPGQGLRLIYYSQIVNDFQKGDIAEGYSVSREKKESFPLTVTSAQKNPTAFYLCASSIAGTGAGETQYFGPGTRLLVL.

V and J are TRBV7-2 and TRBJ2-5, with 8 bases that match TRBD2. V was clipped by 0 bases and J by 3 bases; unmatched bases: 9. CDR1 and CDR2 (germline): SGHTA, FQGNSA. The CDR3 consists of 17 residues. The CDR3 reads CASSLARTGGREETQYF. CDR3 sequence (DNA): TGTGCCAGCAGCTTAGCGAGGACGGGGGGGAGAGAAGAGACCCAGTACTTC.

The gene calls are TRBV25-1 and TRBJ1-3; 7 positions agree with TRBD1. The germline V gene encodes CDR1 MGHDK and CDR2 SYGVNS. The CDR3 runs 15 residues. V dropped 6 bases and J dropped 2; count of bases not matched to a gene: 7. CDR3 loop: CASSVDREAGNTIYF. The CDR3 nucleotides read TGTGCCAGCAGCGTCGACAGGGAAGCTGGAAACACCATATATTTT.

The chain employs TRBV7-3 and TRBJ2-2; the match to TRBD2 covers 7 bases. This CDR3 has 15 amino acids. Trimming removed 3 bases from V and 1 base from J; junction bases left unmatched: 2. Per germline, CDR1 SGHTA and CDR2 FQGTGA. The CDR3 reads CASSFGGGNTGELFF. The CDR3 DNA is TGTGCCAGCAGCTTCGGCGGGGGGAACACCGGGGAGCTGTTTTTT.

This clone was detected only a few times. V gene TRBV6-5 combines with J gene TRBJ2-3, with D tentatively TRBD2 (6 bases). V lost 0 bases and J 0 bases, leaving 10 bases between the germline ends. This CDR3 comprises 16 residues. Per germline, CDR1 MNHEY and CDR2 SVGAGI. For the CDR3, the DNA is TGTGCCAGCAGTTACTCGGGGGGTACTAGCACAGATACGCAGTATTTT. It codes for CASSYSGGTSTDTQYF.

The CDR3 DNA follows: TGTGCCAGCGGAGGGACAGGGGGCTTATTTGCCGGGGAGCTGTTTTTT. Its translation is CASGGTGGLFAGELFF. The chain joins TRBV5-6 to TRBJ2-2; 12 bases match TRBD1. The junction had 10 bases not matched to a gene; V was cut back by 7 bases and J by 6 bases. CDR3 length equals 16 residues. Germline V gives CDR1 SGHDT, CDR2 YYEEEE.

To note about this clone: Other DNA sequences from this sample encode an identical CDR3 as well. This chain joins TRBV28 and TRBJ2-7, with D maybe TRBD1 (5 bases). This CDR3 region has 13 residues. From germline, CDR1 is MDHEN and CDR2 SYDVKM. The V end was cut by 5 bases, the J end by 2 bases, with 10 bases between. DNA for the CDR3: TGTGCCAGCAGTGTGGGGCTTACCTACGAGCAGTACGTC. Its protein is CASSVGLTYEQYV.

The rearrangement links TRBV9 to TRBJ2-1, with 7 bases identical to TRBD1. Germline V lookup: CDR1 SGDLS, CDR2 YYNGEE. With V trimmed by 4 bases and J by 8 bases, 15 bases remained unmatched. The CDR3 runs 16 residues. The CDR3 coding sequence is TGTGCCAGCAGCCCAACCGGGACAGCGAAGGTCGATGAGCAGTTCTTC. Its protein product is CASSPTGTAKVDEQFF.

V is TRBV5-4 and J is TRBJ2-7; 10 bases are shared with TRBD2. Germline CDR1 and CDR2: SGHNT and YYREEE (reference sequence). Germline trimming cut 0 bases from V and 6 bases from J; bases unmatched to any gene: 6. This CDR3 has 15 residues. The CDR3 DNA sequence: TGTGCCAGCAGCTTGGAGGGGACTAGCGTTAGCGAGCAGTACTTC. Translating it yields CASSLEGTSVSEQYF.

In its sample, this clone was seen once. In nucleotides, the CDR3 is TGTGCCAGCAGAGGGACAGTTAACTATGGCTACACCTTC. It specifies CASRGTVNYGYTF. V and J are TRBV28 and TRBJ1-2; TRBD1 matches at 7 bases. Germline CDR1 is MDHEN and CDR2 is SYDVKM. This CDR3 spans 13 amino acids. V gave up 6 bases and J gave up 1 base; unmatched junction bases: 2.

The rearrangement joins TRBV5-1 to TRBJ1-6, with 8 positions matching TRBD1. CDR3 size: 14 residues. With 3 bases clipped from V and 9 bases from J, the junction kept 5 bases outside the gene matches. Germline values: CDR1 SGHRS, CDR2 YFSETQ. DNA for the CDR3: TGCGCCAGCAGCTCGGGACAGGTCGCTTCACCCCTCCACTTT. Amino acids: CASSSGQVASPLHF.

V is TRBV6-5 and J is TRBJ2-3; 9 bases map to TRBD1. V shed 5 bases, J shed 3 bases, and the junction held 6 bases outside the gene matches. This CDR3 has 15 residues. In germline, CDR1 is MNHEY, CDR2 SVGAGI. The CDR3 protein is CASSHRDRATDTQYF. The CDR3 nucleotides are TGTGCCAGCAGTCACCGGGACAGGGCAACAGATACGCAGTATTTT.

By share, this clone counts as medium-sized (0.01 to 0.1%). The rearrangement uses TRBV25-1 and TRBJ1-1; D possibly corresponds to TRBD1 (6 bases). V lost 5 bases, J lost 4 bases, and 11 bases lay in between. The CDR3 consists of 13 residues. In germline, CDR1 is MGHDK, CDR2 SYGVNS. The DNA of the CDR3 is TGTGCCAGCAGTACGAACAGGGCCACTGAAGCTTTCTTT. Translation: CASSTNRATEAFF. Full variable domain (rest looked up from reference TRBV25-1 and TRBJ1-1): EADIYQTPRYLVIGTGKKITLECSQTMGHDKMYWYQQDPGMELHLIHYSYGVNSTEKGDLSSESTVSRIRTEHFPLTLESARPSHTSQYLCASSTNRATEAFFGQGTRLTVV.

This chain uses TRBV9 with TRBJ1-2, with D uncertain. This CDR3 is 15 amino acids long. Germline CDR1 is SGDLS and CDR2 is YYNGEE. V lost 0 bases and J 8 bases, leaving 17 bases between the germline ends. The CDR3 bases are TGTGCCAGCAGCGTAGGGCTCAGTCGAGCGGAAGGCTACACCTTC. It specifies CASSVGLSRAEGYTF.

J is TRBJ1-2 and V is TRBV6-4; no reliable D call. This CDR3 contains 16 residues. The germline gives CDR1 MRHNA, CDR2 SNTAGT. V shed 1 base and J shed 7 bases, with 19 bases lying between them. The CDR3 here is CASSDWSDAGYGGYTF. The CDR3 coding sequence is TGTGCCAGCAGTGACTGGTCGGACGCGGGATATGGTGGCTACACCTTC.